This T cell receptor (beta chain) appears in the sequencing data of a study of OX40 agonist ivuxolimab in advanced cancers. Background on the study: The mean age was approximately 60 years, ranging from roughly 23 to 79, with approximately 83% of participants male.

Measured with immunoSEQ multiplex PCR; TCRdb has only the in-frame clones, and not every one. The sample carries 50,000 to 70,000 clones, about 89% recorded once. Blood was sampled at baseline, cycle 4 day 1, and cycle 7 day 1. General observations from the study: Low levels of normalized T-cell clonal expansion also appeared in some nonresponders. In the 0.1 to 3.0 mg/kg range, CD4+ and CD8+ blood T cells had expanded clonally by week 6.

Details on this clone: Its antigen is not identified.

V lost 4 bases to trimming and J lost 0 bases; unmatched junction nucleotides: 11. CDR1 SGDLS and CDR2 YYNGEE come from the germline V gene. This CDR3 has 19 amino acids. The chain joins TRBV9 to TRBJ2-3, with 13 positions matching TRBD2. The sequenced sample was CD4+ or CD8+ T cells sorted from blood, obtained in a trial of the OX40 agonist ivuxolimab. The source is an adult with an advanced solid tumor such as melanoma, head and neck, liver or kidney cancer. This chain's CDR3 is CASSPGGLAGRSSTDTQYF. As DNA, the CDR3 is TGTGCCAGCAGCCCCGGGGGACTAGCGGGACGATCTAGCACAGATACGCAGTATTTT.